One T cell receptor (beta chain) is described in this entry. Positive CCR7 selection of CD45RO-negative cells yielded the naive CD8 cells, and terminally differentiated effector memory CD45RA+ cells were excluded. This entry comes from a study of shared clonotypes between healthy human individuals. Sequencing was performed with immunoSEQ multiplex PCR; in TCRdb, only in-frame clones are kept and a portion is missing. The table shows under 700,000 clones, with 85% to 95% occurring only once. This CDR3 has 12 residues. V was shortened by 3 bases and J by 9 bases, with 9 bases between the two germline ends. Germline V CDR1 and CDR2: SGDLS, YYNGEE.

Sequencing was carried out using naive CD8+ T cells sorted from blood. This sequence originates from a woman aged 25 to 39 in good health. The V gene is TRBV9, the J gene TRBJ2-2; D remains ambiguous. The CDR3 protein is CASSGPSRELFF. As DNA, the CDR3 is TGTGCCAGCAGCGGACCGTCCCGGGAGCTGTTTTTT.